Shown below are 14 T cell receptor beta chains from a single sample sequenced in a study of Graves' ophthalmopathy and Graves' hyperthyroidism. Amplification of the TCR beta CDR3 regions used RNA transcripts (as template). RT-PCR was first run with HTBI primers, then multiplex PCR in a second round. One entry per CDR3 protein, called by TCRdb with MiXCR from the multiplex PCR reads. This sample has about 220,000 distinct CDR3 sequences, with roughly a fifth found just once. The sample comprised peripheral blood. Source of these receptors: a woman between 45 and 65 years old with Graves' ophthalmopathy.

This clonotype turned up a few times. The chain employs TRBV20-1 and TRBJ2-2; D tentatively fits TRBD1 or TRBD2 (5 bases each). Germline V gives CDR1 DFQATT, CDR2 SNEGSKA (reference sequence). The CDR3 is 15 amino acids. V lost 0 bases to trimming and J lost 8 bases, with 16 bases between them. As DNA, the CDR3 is TGCAGTGCTAGAGATGCCTCGAGGGGCACTGGGGAGCTGTTTTTT. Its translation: CSARDASRGTGELFF.

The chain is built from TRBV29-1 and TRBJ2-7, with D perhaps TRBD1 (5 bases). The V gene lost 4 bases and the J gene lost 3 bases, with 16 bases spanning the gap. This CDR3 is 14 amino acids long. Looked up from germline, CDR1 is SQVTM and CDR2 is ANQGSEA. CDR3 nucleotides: TGCAGCGTTGGAAGGGGAATAGAAAACTACGAGCAGTACTTC. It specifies CSVGRGIENYEQYF.

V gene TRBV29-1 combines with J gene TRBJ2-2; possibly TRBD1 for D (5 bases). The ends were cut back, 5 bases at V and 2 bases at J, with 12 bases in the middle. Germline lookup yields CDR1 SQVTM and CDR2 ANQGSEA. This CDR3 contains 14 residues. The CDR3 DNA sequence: TGCAGCGTTCAAGGACACGCAAACACCGGGGAGCTGTTTTTT. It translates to CSVQGHANTGELFF.

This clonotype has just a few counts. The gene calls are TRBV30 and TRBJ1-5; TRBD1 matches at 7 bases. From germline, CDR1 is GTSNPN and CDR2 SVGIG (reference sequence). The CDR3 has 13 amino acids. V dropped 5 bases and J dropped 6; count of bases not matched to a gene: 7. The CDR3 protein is CAWGRTGVQPQHF. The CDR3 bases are TGTGCCTGGGGCCGGACAGGAGTTCAGCCCCAGCATTTT.

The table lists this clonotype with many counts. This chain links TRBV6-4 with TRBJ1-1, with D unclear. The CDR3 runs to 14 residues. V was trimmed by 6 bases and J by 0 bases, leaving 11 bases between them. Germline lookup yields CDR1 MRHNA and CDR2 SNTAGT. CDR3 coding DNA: TGTGCCAGCAGAAGTTCGGATCTGAACACTGAAGCTTTCTTT. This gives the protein CASRSSDLNTEAFF.

The CDR3 DNA sequence: TGTGCCAGCAGTTACTCTAGCGGGAGGGAGAAGGAGACCCAGTACTTC. Protein product: CASSYSSGREKETQYF. J is TRBJ2-5 and V is TRBV6-2 or TRBV6-3; TRBD2 matches at 11 bases. Per germline, CDR1 MNHEY and CDR2 SVGEGT. V shed 0 bases, J shed 5 bases, and the junction held 5 bases outside the gene matches. The CDR3 runs 16 residues.

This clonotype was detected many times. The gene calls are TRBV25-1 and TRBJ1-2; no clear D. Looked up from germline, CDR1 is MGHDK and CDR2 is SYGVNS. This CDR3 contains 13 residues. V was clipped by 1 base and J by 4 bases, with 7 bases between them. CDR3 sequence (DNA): TGTGCCAGCAGTGAATTCCCATCCTATGGCTACACCTTC. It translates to CASSEFPSYGYTF.

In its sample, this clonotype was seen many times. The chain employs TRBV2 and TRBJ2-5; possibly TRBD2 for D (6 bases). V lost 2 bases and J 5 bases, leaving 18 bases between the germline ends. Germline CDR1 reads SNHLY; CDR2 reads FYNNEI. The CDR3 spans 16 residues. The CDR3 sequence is CASSERGSGWVETQYF. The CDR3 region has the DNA TGTGCCAGCAGTGAAAGGGGTAGCGGCTGGGTGGAGACCCAGTACTTC.

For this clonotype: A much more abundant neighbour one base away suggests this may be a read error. CDR3 sequence reads: CASSYREGDYYEQYF. CDR3 bases: TGTGCCAGCAGCTACAGGGAAGGGGATTACTACGAGCAGTACTTC. The chain is built from TRBV11-2 and TRBJ2-7, with D perhaps TRBD1 (6 bases). V was cut by 4 bases and J by 3 bases, with 16 bases left in between. Per germline, CDR1 SGHAT and CDR2 FQNNGV. This CDR3 has 15 residues.

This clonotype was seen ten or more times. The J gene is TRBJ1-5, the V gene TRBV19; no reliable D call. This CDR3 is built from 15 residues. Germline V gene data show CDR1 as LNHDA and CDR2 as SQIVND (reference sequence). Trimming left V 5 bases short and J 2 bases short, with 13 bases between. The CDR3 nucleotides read TGTGCCAGTAGTTTAAGGGCTGAAGGCAATCAGCCCCAGCATTTT. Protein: CASSLRAEGNQPQHF.

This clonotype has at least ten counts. The CDR3 nucleotides are TGCAGCCTGCGGGGAGGTGGAGAGACCCAGTACTTC. This encodes CSLRGGGETQYF. The rearrangement joins TRBV29-1 to TRBJ2-5; D is possibly TRBD2 (6 bases). The V gene's germline CDR1 is SQVTM and CDR2 ANQGSEA. V lost 8 bases and J 4 bases, leaving 14 bases between the germline ends. The CDR3 loop spans 12 amino acids.

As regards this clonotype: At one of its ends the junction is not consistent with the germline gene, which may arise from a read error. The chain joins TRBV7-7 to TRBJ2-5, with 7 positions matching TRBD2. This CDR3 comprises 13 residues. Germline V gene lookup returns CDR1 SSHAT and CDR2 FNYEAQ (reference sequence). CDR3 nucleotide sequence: TGTGCTAGCAGCGGGACGGACCAAGAGACCCAGTACTTC. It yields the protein CASSGTDQETQYF.

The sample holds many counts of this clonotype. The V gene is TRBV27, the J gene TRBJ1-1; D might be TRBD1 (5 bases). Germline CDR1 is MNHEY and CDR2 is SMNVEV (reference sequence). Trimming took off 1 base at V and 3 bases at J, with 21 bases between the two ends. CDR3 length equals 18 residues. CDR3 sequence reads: CASSLYGGRRERDTEAFF. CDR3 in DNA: TGTGCCAGCAGTTTATATGGGGGACGACGGGAACGGGACACTGAAGCTTTCTTT.

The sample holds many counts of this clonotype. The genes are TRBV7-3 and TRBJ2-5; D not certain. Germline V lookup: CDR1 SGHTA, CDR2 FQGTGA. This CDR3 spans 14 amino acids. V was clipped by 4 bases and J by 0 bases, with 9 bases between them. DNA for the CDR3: TGTGCCAGCAGCTCAGATATGTACCAAGAGACCCAGTACTTC. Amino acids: CASSSDMYQETQYF.